A selection of T cell receptor beta chains follows, all from one sample in a study of T cells in Graves' hyperthyroidism and ophthalmopathy. One entry per CDR3 protein results from TCRdb running MiXCR on the multiplex PCR reads. The sample lists over 300,000 distinct CDR3 sequences; about 14% were seen once. Sequencing input: blood. The receptors derive from a woman between 55 and 75 years old with Graves' hyperthyroidism. The CDR3 runs from the conserved cysteine through the conserved F or W. The D gene is left open where the match is weak. Clone size is stated in some rows and not others, as once, few, many or a class when expanded.

D gene	V gene	clone size	J gene	CDR3 DNA	CDR3 protein
TRBD2	TRBV5-1	many	TRBJ2-1	TGCGCCAGCACAAGCGGGGTGGGGTATGAGCAGTTCTTC	CASTSGVGYEQFF
.	TRBV10-3	few	TRBJ2-5	TGTGCCATCAGTGATACCAAGGGGGTCGAGGAGACCCAGTACTTC	CAISDTKGVEETQYF
.	TRBV6-6	many	TRBJ2-7	TGTGCCAGCAGTTACTCTGGGGTGTATTACGAGCAGTACTTC	CASSYSGVYYEQYF
TRBD2	TRBV5-6	few	TRBJ2-2	TGTGCCAGCAGCTTCGGCCTAGCGGGAGGGGACACCGGGGAGCTGTTTTTT	CASSFGLAGGDTGELFF
.	TRBV20-1	few	TRBJ1-1	TGCAGTGCTAGGGTCGGGGTTTTGACGAACACTGAAGCTTTCTTT	CSARVGVLTNTEAFF
TRBD2	TRBV12-5	few	TRBJ2-1	TGTGCTAGTGGTTTGGTATATCGGACTAGCGGGAGGAATGAGCAGTTCTTC	CASGLVYRTSGRNEQFF
TRBD1	TRBV7-9	many	TRBJ1-6	TGTGCCAGCAGCCGGGGACAAGGGACAGGGTACTCACCCCTCCACTTT	CASSRGQGTGYSPLHF
.	TRBV7-3	few	TRBJ2-3	TGTGCCAGCAGCCCAGGCTCCCAGGGAGATACGCAGTATTTT	CASSPGSQGDTQYF
TRBD2	TRBV2	many	TRBJ2-1	TGTGCCAGGGGCGTAGCGGGAGCCCACAATGAGCAGTTCTTC	CARGVAGAHNEQFF
.	TRBV7-9	.	TRBJ2-3	TGTGCCAGCAGCGACCTAGTGGTGGGGAGCACAGATACGCAGTATTTT	CASSDLVVGSTDTQYF
.	TRBV7-2	many	TRBJ2-3	TGTGCCAGCAGCCATATCGACCCTCGATGGGTGCAGTATTTT	CASSHIDPRWVQYF
TRBD2	TRBV5-1	.	TRBJ2-7	TGCGCCAGCAGCTCACTAGCGGGGGCCTCCTACGAGCAGTACTTC	CASSSLAGASYEQYF
TRBD2	TRBV5-1	many	TRBJ2-7	TGCGCCAGCAGCCCCGCGGGAGCTGGCGAGCAGTACTTC	CASSPAGAGEQYF
.	TRBV19	many	TRBJ1-6	TGTGCCAGTAGTAGGAGACAGAATTCACCCCTCCACTTT	CASSRRQNSPLHF
TRBD2	TRBV9	many	TRBJ2-3	TGTGCCAGCAGCGCCCTCGGAGGGACTAGCGGGATGGATACGCAGTATTTT	CASSALGGTSGMDTQYF
TRBD2	TRBV30	many	TRBJ2-1	TGTGCCTGGGGACTAGCGGGAGTTCCGTTCTTC	CAWGLAGVPFF
TRBD1	TRBV28	many	TRBJ1-4	TGTGCCAGCAGTTTAGGCGGACAGGGTGACGAAAAACTGTTTTTT	CASSLGGQGDEKLFF
.	TRBV2	.	TRBJ2-2	TGTGCCAGCAGATACGACACCGGGGAGCTGTTTTTT	CASRYDTGELFF
TRBD2	TRBV7-9	many	TRBJ2-5	TGTGCCAGCAGCCCCACCCGGACTAGCGTGGGAGGGGGCCAGTACTTC	CASSPTRTSVGGGQYF
TRBD1	TRBV19	many	TRBJ1-1	TGTGCCAGTAGGAGGAGGGGGCAGGGCACTGAAGCTTTCTTT	CASRRRGQGTEAFF
TRBD1	TRBV20-1	once	TRBJ2-7	TGCAGTGCTAGTTCGGGACAGGGGGCGCGAGAGCAGTACTTC	CSASSGQGAREQYF
.	TRBV5-1	many	TRBJ2-1	TGCGCCAGCAGCTTGGGCCCTAGTAATGTCAATGAGCAGTTCTTC	CASSLGPSNVNEQFF
.	TRBV30	many	TRBJ2-5	TGTGCCTGGAGGGGCTCCACCAGGACCCAGTACTTC	CAWRGSTRTQYF
TRBD2	TRBV5-5	.	TRBJ2-5	TGTGCCAGCAGCAAGCCGGGACTAGCAGAGACCCAGTACTTC	CASSKPGLAETQYF
.	TRBV5-1	.	TRBJ1-4	TGCGCCAGCAGCGAGGACACGGGTAATGAAAAACTGTTTTTT	CASSEDTGNEKLFF
.	TRBV2	many	TRBJ2-3	TGTGCCAGCATCCAAGACGCGGTGGGGTCAGATACGCAGTATTTT	CASIQDAVGSDTQYF
TRBD2	TRBV28	many	TRBJ2-3	TGTGCCAGCAGTTTATCGGCGGGAGTTACAGATACGCAGTATTTT	CASSLSAGVTDTQYF
.	TRBV19	few	TRBJ2-7	TGTGCCAGTAGTATTGAAGGAGGGACCCCCCTCGAGCAGTACTTC	CASSIEGGTPLEQYF
.	TRBV5-1	few	TRBJ1-3	TGCGCCAGCAGCTTGGAACTGGACAGCCTCTCTGGAAACACCATATATTTT	CASSLELDSLSGNTIYF
TRBD1	TRBV5-1	few	TRBJ2-1	TGCGCCAGCAGCTTACAGGGGGCGGAGGAGCAGTTCTTC	CASSLQGAEEQFF
.	TRBV6-2/TRBV6-3	many	TRBJ2-7	TGTGCCAGCGCAAGCTACGAGCAGTACTTC	CASASYEQYF
.	TRBV6-1	.	TRBJ1-1	TGTGCCACCTCAGGAGGCCGCAAGGGTGAAGCTTTCTTT	CATSGGRKGEAFF